This TCR beta chain was documented in a study of T cell repertoires in cytomegalovirus infection. Study details: TCR beta signatures that were public indicated CMV infection and matching HLA type.

Germline lookup yields CDR1 MNHNY and CDR2 SVGAGI (reference sequence). Trimming pared 0 bases from V and 1 base from J, leaving 12 bases between. This CDR3 is built from 16 residues. A remark on this clonotype: As yet, its antigen is unknown.

TCRdb called the reads again in MiXCR, with one record for every CDR3 protein. The sample has around 710,000 distinct CDR3 sequences, roughly 29% seen once; the top ten hold about an eighth. V gene TRBV6-6 combines with J gene TRBJ1-2; D not resolved. This sequence originates from a human donor in good health (CMV status not recorded). Some clones in this sample may be carry-over from other donors' samples. The source material was cultured CD8+ T cells from PBMCs, sampled from culture after CMV antigen stimulation. The CDR3, as DNA: TGTGCCAGCAGTTACTCGGAGGACGCTTATAACTATGGCTACACCTTC. Protein product: CASSYSEDAYNYGYTF.